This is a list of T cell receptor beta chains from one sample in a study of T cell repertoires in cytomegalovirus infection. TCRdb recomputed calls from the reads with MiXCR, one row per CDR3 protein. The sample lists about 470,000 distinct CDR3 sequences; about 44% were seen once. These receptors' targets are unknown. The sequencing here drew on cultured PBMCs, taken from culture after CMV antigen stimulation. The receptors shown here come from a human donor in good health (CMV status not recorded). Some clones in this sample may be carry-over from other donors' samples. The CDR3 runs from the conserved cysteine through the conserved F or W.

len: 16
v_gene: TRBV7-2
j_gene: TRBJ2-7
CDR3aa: CASSSSGGGVSHEQYF

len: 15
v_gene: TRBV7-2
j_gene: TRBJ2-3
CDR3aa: CASAPGGGRTDTQYF

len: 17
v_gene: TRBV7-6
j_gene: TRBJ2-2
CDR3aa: CASSWGTSPSNTGELFF

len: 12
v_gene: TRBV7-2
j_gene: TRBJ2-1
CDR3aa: CASSLAGSFRFF

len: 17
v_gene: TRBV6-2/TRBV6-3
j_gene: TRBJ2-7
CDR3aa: CASSYSNRGPGAYEQYF

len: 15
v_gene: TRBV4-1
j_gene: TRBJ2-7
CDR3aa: CASRPSELSSYEQYF

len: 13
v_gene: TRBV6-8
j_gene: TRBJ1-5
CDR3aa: CASRRGTNQPQHF

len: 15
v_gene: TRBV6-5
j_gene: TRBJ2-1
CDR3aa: CASSVSGSVSNEQFF

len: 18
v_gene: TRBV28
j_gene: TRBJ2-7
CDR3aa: CASSYSRRRDLTTYEQYF

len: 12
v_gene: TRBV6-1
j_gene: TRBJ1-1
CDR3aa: CASIIRGAEAFF

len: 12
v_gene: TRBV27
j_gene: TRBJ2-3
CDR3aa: CAPLGVQDTQYF

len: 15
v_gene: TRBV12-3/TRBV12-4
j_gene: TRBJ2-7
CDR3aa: CASSFGEIGLYEQYF

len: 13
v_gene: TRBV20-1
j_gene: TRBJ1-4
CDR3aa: CSARVALNEKLFF

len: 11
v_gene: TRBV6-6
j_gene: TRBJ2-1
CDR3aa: CASSSAAEQFF

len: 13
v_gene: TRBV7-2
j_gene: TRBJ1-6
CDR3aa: CASSSGRNSPLHF

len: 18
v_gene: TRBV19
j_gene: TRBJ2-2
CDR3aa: CASSRTGTGRIGTGELFF

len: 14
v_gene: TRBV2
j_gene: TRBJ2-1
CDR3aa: CASSQAGGIDEQFF

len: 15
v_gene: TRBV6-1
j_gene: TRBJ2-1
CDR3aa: CASIAGTSSYNEQFF

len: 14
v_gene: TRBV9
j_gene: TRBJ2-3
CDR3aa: CASSPPRSTDTQYF

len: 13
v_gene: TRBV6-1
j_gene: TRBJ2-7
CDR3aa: CASRPGTSYEQYF

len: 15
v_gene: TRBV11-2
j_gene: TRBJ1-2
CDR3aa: CASSSYRGTTYGYTF

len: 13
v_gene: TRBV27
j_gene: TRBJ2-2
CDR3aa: CASSLGPIRELFF

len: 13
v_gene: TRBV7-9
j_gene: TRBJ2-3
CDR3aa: CAIRRPGTDTQYF

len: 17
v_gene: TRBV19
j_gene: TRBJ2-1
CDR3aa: CASAHPRRALSGNEQFF

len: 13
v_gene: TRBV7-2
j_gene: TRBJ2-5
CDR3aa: CASSLYMQETQYF

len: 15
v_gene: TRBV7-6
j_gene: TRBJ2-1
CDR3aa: CASSQGDGSYNEQFF

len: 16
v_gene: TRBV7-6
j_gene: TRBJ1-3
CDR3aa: CASSFGLLSSGNTIYF

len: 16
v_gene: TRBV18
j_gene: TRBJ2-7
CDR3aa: CASSPPSGSPLYEQYF

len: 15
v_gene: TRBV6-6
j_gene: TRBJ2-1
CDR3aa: CASTYQGQVINEQFF